The next 29 T cell receptor beta chains were all read from a single sample in a study of post-analysis software for immune sequencing data. What these receptors recognize is not known. Researchers reported that TCR beta cDNA libraries carried unique molecular identifiers. TCRdb fed the PCR reads into MiXCR, producing one record per CDR3 protein. This repertoire shows about 380,000 distinct CDR3 sequences, around 37% found once; its top ten account for about an eighth. The study's findings and limits: Five TRBV segments, TRBV5-6, TRBV5-1 and TRBV20-1 among them, were found more frequent in patients than controls.

The sequenced material came from blood. The receptors stem from a girl between 10 and 17 years old with multiple sclerosis.

This chain links TRBV24-1 with TRBJ1-5, with a weak D call TRBD1 (6 bases). Germline V gene lookup returns CDR1 KGHDR and CDR2 SFDVKD. The CDR3 length is 18 residues. V was trimmed by 4 bases and J by 1 base, leaving 19 bases between them. The CDR3, as DNA: TGTGCCACCAGTGAATACCGGGACAAGGCGGGGAGCAATCAGCCCCAGCATTTT. Residues: CATSEYRDKAGSNQPQHF.

In this sample, this clonotype turned up a few times. The rearrangement joins TRBV20-1 to TRBJ2-7; D gene ambiguous. The CDR3 spans 12 residues. V shed 5 bases and J shed 7 bases, with 15 bases lying between them. Per the germline V gene, CDR1 is DFQATT and CDR2 is SNEGSKA (reference sequence). This CDR3 reads CSAGSRLREQYF. CDR3 bases: TGCAGTGCTGGCAGCAGGCTGCGTGAGCAGTACTTC.

This chain connects TRBV7-3 to TRBJ1-1; 9 bases map to TRBD1. Germline CDR1 SGHTA, CDR2 FQGTGA. J gave up 7 bases and V 4 bases, and 7 bases lay outside the gene matches. This CDR3 comprises 14 residues. In DNA form, the CDR3 reads TGTGCCAGCAGCTGGGGGACAGGGCAGAGTGAAGCTTTCTTT. It yields the protein CASSWGTGQSEAFF.

V usage is TRBV4-1 and J usage is TRBJ1-1; no reliable D call. There are 13 residues in the CDR3. Trimming removed 2 bases from V and 11 bases from J, with 15 bases in between. Germline loops: CDR1 MGHRA, CDR2 YSYEKL. For the CDR3, the DNA is TGCGCCAGCAGCCAACCGCTGGGCCGCGATGCTTTCTTT. It specifies CASSQPLGRDAFF.

This rearrangement joins TRBV7-8 to TRBJ2-5; D not resolved. V dropped 5 bases and J dropped 5 bases, with 21 bases sitting between them. This CDR3 has 16 amino acids. CDR1 is SGHVS and CDR2 is FQNEAQ in the germline V gene. The chain's CDR3 is CASSTRAMISGETQYF. In DNA, the CDR3 is TGTGCCAGCAGCACCCGGGCCATGATTTCGGGTGAGACCCAGTACTTC.

The rearrangement uses TRBV5-6 and TRBJ2-7; no clear D. V was shortened by 5 bases and J by 12 bases, with 18 bases between the two germline ends. The CDR3 extends over 12 amino acids. The V gene's germline CDR1 is SGHDT and CDR2 YYEEEE. CDR3 protein: CASSPGLSPVYF. In nucleotides, the CDR3 is TGTGCCAGCAGTCCAGGCTTGAGCCCAGTGTACTTC.

The table lists this clonotype with a few counts. V gene TRBV6-5 combines with J gene TRBJ2-7; D ambiguous. The germline CDR1 and CDR2 sequences are MNHEY and SVGAGI. The germline V and J ends were trimmed by 0 bases and 2 bases, with 14 bases remaining between them. There are 16 residues in the CDR3. The CDR3 region is CASSYSIAVVAYEQYF. Written as DNA, the CDR3 is TGTGCCAGCAGTTACTCGATTGCGGTGGTGGCCTACGAGCAGTACTTC.

This chain uses TRBV5-1 with TRBJ1-5, with D possibly matching TRBD1 (5 bases). The CDR3 is made up of 14 amino acids. Germline CDR1 and CDR2: SGHRS and YFSETQ. With 0 bases removed from V and 11 bases from J, the gap between germline ends came to 15 bases. The CDR3 protein is CASSLAGPPSAQHF. The CDR3 DNA sequence: TGCGCCAGCAGCTTGGCAGGGCCCCCTTCGGCCCAGCATTTT.

This chain links TRBV6-2 or TRBV6-3 with TRBJ1-1, with D perhaps matching TRBD1 (6 bases). Germline CDR1 reads MNHEY; CDR2 reads SVGEGT. There are 15 residues in the CDR3. Trimming cost V 4 bases and J 3 bases, with 15 bases left between them. The CDR3 DNA sequence: TGTGCCAGCAGTTTCTCAGGCAGGGGAGACACTGAAGCTTTCTTT. It encodes CASSFSGRGDTEAFF.

The chain carries TRBV28 and TRBJ2-4; TRBD2 matches at 9 bases. The CDR3 length is 15 residues. Germline CDR1 and CDR2: MDHEN and SYDVKM. Unmatched junction bases numbered 5, after V lost 5 bases and J lost 3 bases. Here the CDR3 DNA reads TGTGCCAGCAGTCCTAGCGGGGTGGGCAAAAACATTCAGTACTTC. Protein sequence: CASSPSGVGKNIQYF. The full variable domain, in which reference TRBV28 and TRBJ2-4 provide the parts outside the CDR3, is DVKVTQSSRYLVKRTGEKVFLECVQDMDHENMFWYRQDPGLGLRLIYFSYDVKMKEKGDIPEGYSVSREKKERFSLILESASTNQTSMYLCASSPSGVGKNIQYFGAGTRLSVL.

The CDR3 nucleotides are TGTGCCAGCAGCGTAGGTGGCTTTGGGGGATCGGAGACCCAGTACTTC. Its protein is CASSVGGFGGSETQYF. V and J are TRBV9 and TRBJ2-5; D may match TRBD1 or TRBD2 (5 bases each). The V end lost 0 bases, the J end lost 5 bases, and 17 bases lay between the germline ends. The length of the CDR3 is 16 residues. Germline CDR1 and CDR2: SGDLS and YYNGEE.

This clonotype was observed many times. The J gene is TRBJ1-5, the V gene TRBV12-3 or TRBV12-4, with a weak D call TRBD1 (5 bases). Trimming cost V 7 bases and J 7 bases, with 17 bases left between them. The CDR3 has 14 residues. In nucleotides, the CDR3 is TGTGCCAGCACCCAACGGGGAGGGGAGCAGCCCCAGCATTTT. This codes for CASTQRGGEQPQHF.

The CDR3 spells CASSIGLATNEKLFF. Written as DNA, the CDR3 is TGTGCCAGCAGCATCGGACTTGCAACTAATGAAAAACTGTTTTTT. This chain uses TRBV7-9 with TRBJ1-4; D unresolved. Germline-derived CDR1 and CDR2 are SEHNR and FQNEAQ (reference sequence). V lost 5 bases to trimming and J lost 0 bases, with 10 bases between them. The CDR3 loop spans 15 amino acids.

The genes are TRBV28 and TRBJ2-1; 7 nucleotides match TRBD2. The ends lost 5 bases at V and 8 bases at J; junction bases unmatched: 6. Germline CDR1 reads MDHEN; CDR2 reads SYDVKM. This CDR3 comprises 13 residues. In nucleotides, the CDR3 is TGTGCCAGCAGTCTAGGGACTATTGATGAGCAGTTCTTC. Its translation is CASSLGTIDEQFF.

J is TRBJ2-5 and V is TRBV4-2, with 10 bases that match TRBD1. The tail of the sequence fits TRBJ2-7 better, so the J call may be wrong. The CDR3 runs to 15 residues. Germline-derived CDR1 and CDR2 are LGHNA and YNFKEQ. DNA of the CDR3: TGTGCCAGCAGCCACTATGGGACAGGGGATTACGAGCAGTACTTC. Residues: CASSHYGTGDYEQYF.

The rearrangement joins TRBV24-1 to TRBJ1-1; unclear D gene. The V gene lost 0 bases and the J gene lost 5 bases, with 9 bases spanning the gap. In germline, CDR1 is KGHDR, CDR2 SFDVKD. This CDR3 region has 14 residues. Here the CDR3 reads CATSDLGHETEAFF. The CDR3 DNA reads as TGTGCCACCAGTGATTTGGGTCACGAAACTGAAGCTTTCTTT.

In its sample, this clonotype was seen a few times. The rearrangement links TRBV5-1 to TRBJ2-1, with 7 bases matching TRBD2. V trimming: 9 bases; J trimming: 10 bases; junction bases outside the gene matches: 16. CDR3 size: 14 residues. In germline, CDR1 is SGHRS, CDR2 YFSETQ. CDR3 residues: CATAGASGLGEQFF. The CDR3 bases are TGCGCCACCGCCGGGGCTAGCGGCCTAGGAGAGCAGTTCTTC.

Points on this clonotype: The junction differs from germline at one of its ends, possibly a read error. The V and J genes are TRBV12-3 or TRBV12-4 and TRBJ1-6; the D is unclear. This CDR3 region has 14 residues. CDR3 DNA: TGTGCCAGCAGTTTCTCCTATTATAATACACCCCTCCACTTT. Its protein product is CASSFSYYNTPLHF.

In the case of this clonotype: Germline and junction disagree at one end, which may indicate a read error. This sequence joins TRBV7-2 and TRBJ2-5; no definite D call. Germline V gene data show CDR1 as SGHTA and CDR2 as FQGNSA. This CDR3 spans 12 amino acids. CDR3 bases: TGTGTCAGCAGCTCGACCTGGGAGACCCAGTACTTC. Protein product: CVSSSTWETQYF.

V usage is TRBV7-9 and J usage is TRBJ1-2; D unclear. The germline V and J ends were trimmed by 5 bases and 8 bases, with 15 bases remaining between them. The CDR3 has 13 residues. The germline V gene encodes CDR1 SEHNR and CDR2 FQNEAQ (reference sequence). This chain's CDR3 is CASSPVRKEGYTF. In DNA, the CDR3 is TGTGCCAGCAGCCCGGTCCGGAAGGAGGGCTACACCTTC.

The J gene is TRBJ1-2, the V gene TRBV28; a weak D match, TRBD1 (5 bases). CDR3 length: 15 residues. V lost 1 base and J 5 bases, leaving 14 bases between the germline ends. Germline assignment: CDR1 MDHEN and CDR2 SYDVKM. CDR3 amino acids: CASSLSSWGSYGYTF. The CDR3 nucleotides are TGTGCCAGCAGTTTATCCTCTTGGGGGTCATATGGCTACACCTTC.

To note about this clonotype: One junction end does not reproduce the germline sequence, and a read error may be involved. The chain joins TRBV7-9 to TRBJ2-7; the D gene could be TRBD1 or TRBD2 (6 bases each). Per germline, CDR1 SEHNR and CDR2 FQNEAQ (reference sequence). This CDR3 is 17 amino acids long. The CDR3 loop is CVSSPGGSGRNRYEQYF. The CDR3 nucleotides are TGTGTCAGCAGCCCCGGGGGCAGCGGGCGAAACCGCTACGAGCAGTACTTC.

This clonotype occurred a few times. The genes are TRBV20-1 and TRBJ2-1; D ambiguous. V lost 3 bases to trimming and J lost 6 bases, with 3 bases between them. Germline V gene sequence: CDR1 DFQATT, CDR2 SNEGSKA (reference sequence). The CDR3 is 10 amino acids. The CDR3 DNA sequence: TGCAGTGCTAGTTTCAATGAGCAGTTCTTC. This sequence encodes CSASFNEQFF.

This clonotype was seen a handful of times. The gene calls are TRBV28 and TRBJ2-4; 8 bases agree with TRBD1. With 10 bases clipped from V and 13 bases from J, the junction kept 15 bases outside the gene matches. The CDR3 covers 13 residues. CDR1 and CDR2 (germline): MDHEN, SYDVKM. CDR3 region: CATSTGAYREQYF. CDR3 DNA: TGTGCCACCTCGACAGGGGCTTACAGGGAGCAGTACTTC.

Notes on this clonotype: One junction end disagrees with the germline gene, perhaps due to a read error. The V gene is TRBV4-1, the J gene TRBJ2-2; D possibly corresponds to TRBD2 (7 bases). The CDR3 is 17 amino acids. Germline lookup yields CDR1 MGHRA and CDR2 YSYEKL. The CDR3 region has the DNA TGCGCCGGCAGCCAAGATCCGTGGCAGGGGAGGGCCGGGGAGCTGTTTTTT. Residues: CAGSQDPWQGRAGELFF.

This clonotype was detected only once. This CDR3 is CSARDYGESNTEAFF. In DNA form, the CDR3 reads TGCAGTGCTAGAGATTATGGAGAGTCGAACACTGAAGCTTTCTTT. V is TRBV20-1 and J is TRBJ1-1; D is undetermined. The germline CDR1 and CDR2 sequences are DFQATT and SNEGSKA (reference sequence). This CDR3 is 15 amino acids long. V was trimmed by 0 bases and J by 1 base, leaving 12 bases between them.

The rearrangement uses TRBV3-1 and TRBJ2-1; TRBD1 matches 8 bases. V was pared by 8 bases and J by 9 bases, with 6 bases of the junction left unmatched. This CDR3 is built from 12 residues. Per germline, CDR1 LGHDT and CDR2 YNNKEL (reference sequence). The DNA of the CDR3 is TGTGCCAGCGGCAGGGGGCAGGGTGAGCAGTTCTTC. Translating gives CASGRGQGEQFF.

The chain employs TRBV12-3 or TRBV12-4 and TRBJ2-3; 7 bases are a match to TRBD1. This CDR3 spans 14 amino acids. V shed 8 bases and J 3 bases; nucleotides not matched to a gene: 8. The CDR3 loop reads CASLQGVGTDTQYF. The CDR3 nucleotides are TGTGCCAGCTTGCAGGGGGTAGGAACAGATACGCAGTATTTT.

V and J are TRBV27 and TRBJ2-5; no firm D call. Trimming stripped 2 bases from V and 0 bases from J, with 13 bases between. The CDR3 length is 16 residues. The V gene's germline CDR1 is MNHEY and CDR2 SMNVEV (reference sequence). The CDR3 DNA is TGTGCCAGCAGTTTAGCTGGGGTTTCGTACCAAGAGACCCAGTACTTC. Residues: CASSLAGVSYQETQYF.